This T cell receptor beta chain was profiled in a study of neurological immune-mediated disorders. Whole-study results and caveats: The most TCR clonal expansion was seen in HTLV-1-associated myelopathy, whereas the least was seen in multiple sclerosis, below the level in healthy controls.

This CDR3 comprises 13 residues. The V end was cut by 4 bases, the J end by 7 bases, with 14 bases between. A 10-nucleotide random UMI tagged transcripts in template-switch 5'RACE cDNA synthesis. A single record per CDR3 protein comes from TCRdb applying MiXCR to the 5' RACE reads. The repertoire holds 84,000 or so distinct CDR3 sequences, with approximately 10% as singletons. This clonotype was observed at least ten times. What it binds is not known. V gene TRBV12-3 or TRBV12-4 combines with J gene TRBJ2-7, with D uncertain. The source of this sequence is a man in his forties in good health. What was sequenced was PBMCs. The CDR3 DNA follows: TGTGCCAGCAGTTGGTCCTTAATGCAAGAGCAGTACTTC. Translated, it gives CASSWSLMQEQYF.